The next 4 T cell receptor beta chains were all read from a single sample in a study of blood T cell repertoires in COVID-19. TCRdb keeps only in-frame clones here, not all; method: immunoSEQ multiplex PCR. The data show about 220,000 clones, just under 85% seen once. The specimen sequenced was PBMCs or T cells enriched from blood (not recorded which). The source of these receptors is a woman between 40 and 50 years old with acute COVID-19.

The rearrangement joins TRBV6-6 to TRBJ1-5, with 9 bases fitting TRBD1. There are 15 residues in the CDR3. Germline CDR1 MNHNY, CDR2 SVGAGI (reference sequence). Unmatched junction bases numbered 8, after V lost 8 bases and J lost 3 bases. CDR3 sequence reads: CASGTGSSDNQPQHF. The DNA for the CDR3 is TGTGCCAGCGGGACAGGGAGCTCGGACAATCAGCCCCAGCATTTT.

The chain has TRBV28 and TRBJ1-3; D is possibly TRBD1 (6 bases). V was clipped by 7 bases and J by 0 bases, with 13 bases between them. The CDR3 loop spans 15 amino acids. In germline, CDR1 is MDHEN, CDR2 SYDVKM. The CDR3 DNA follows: TGTGCCAGCATTTCGGGAGGGGGCTCTGGAAACACCATATATTTT. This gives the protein CASISGGGSGNTIYF.

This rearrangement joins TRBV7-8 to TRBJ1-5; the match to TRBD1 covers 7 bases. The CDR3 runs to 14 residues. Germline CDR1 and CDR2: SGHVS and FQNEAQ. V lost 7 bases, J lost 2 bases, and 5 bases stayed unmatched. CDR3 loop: CASTSDRGNQPQHF. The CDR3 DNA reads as TGTGCCAGCACCTCCGACAGGGGCAATCAGCCCCAGCATTTT.

As DNA, the CDR3 is TGTGCCAACGAATGGCCTCCTTATAGCAATCAGCCCCAGCATTTT. Its protein product is CANEWPPYSNQPQHF. The chain joins TRBV10-3 to TRBJ1-5; D gene unclear. Trimming took 10 bases from V and 0 from J, leaving 16 bases between them. Looked up from germline, CDR1 is ENHRY and CDR2 is SYGVKD. This CDR3 has 15 residues.